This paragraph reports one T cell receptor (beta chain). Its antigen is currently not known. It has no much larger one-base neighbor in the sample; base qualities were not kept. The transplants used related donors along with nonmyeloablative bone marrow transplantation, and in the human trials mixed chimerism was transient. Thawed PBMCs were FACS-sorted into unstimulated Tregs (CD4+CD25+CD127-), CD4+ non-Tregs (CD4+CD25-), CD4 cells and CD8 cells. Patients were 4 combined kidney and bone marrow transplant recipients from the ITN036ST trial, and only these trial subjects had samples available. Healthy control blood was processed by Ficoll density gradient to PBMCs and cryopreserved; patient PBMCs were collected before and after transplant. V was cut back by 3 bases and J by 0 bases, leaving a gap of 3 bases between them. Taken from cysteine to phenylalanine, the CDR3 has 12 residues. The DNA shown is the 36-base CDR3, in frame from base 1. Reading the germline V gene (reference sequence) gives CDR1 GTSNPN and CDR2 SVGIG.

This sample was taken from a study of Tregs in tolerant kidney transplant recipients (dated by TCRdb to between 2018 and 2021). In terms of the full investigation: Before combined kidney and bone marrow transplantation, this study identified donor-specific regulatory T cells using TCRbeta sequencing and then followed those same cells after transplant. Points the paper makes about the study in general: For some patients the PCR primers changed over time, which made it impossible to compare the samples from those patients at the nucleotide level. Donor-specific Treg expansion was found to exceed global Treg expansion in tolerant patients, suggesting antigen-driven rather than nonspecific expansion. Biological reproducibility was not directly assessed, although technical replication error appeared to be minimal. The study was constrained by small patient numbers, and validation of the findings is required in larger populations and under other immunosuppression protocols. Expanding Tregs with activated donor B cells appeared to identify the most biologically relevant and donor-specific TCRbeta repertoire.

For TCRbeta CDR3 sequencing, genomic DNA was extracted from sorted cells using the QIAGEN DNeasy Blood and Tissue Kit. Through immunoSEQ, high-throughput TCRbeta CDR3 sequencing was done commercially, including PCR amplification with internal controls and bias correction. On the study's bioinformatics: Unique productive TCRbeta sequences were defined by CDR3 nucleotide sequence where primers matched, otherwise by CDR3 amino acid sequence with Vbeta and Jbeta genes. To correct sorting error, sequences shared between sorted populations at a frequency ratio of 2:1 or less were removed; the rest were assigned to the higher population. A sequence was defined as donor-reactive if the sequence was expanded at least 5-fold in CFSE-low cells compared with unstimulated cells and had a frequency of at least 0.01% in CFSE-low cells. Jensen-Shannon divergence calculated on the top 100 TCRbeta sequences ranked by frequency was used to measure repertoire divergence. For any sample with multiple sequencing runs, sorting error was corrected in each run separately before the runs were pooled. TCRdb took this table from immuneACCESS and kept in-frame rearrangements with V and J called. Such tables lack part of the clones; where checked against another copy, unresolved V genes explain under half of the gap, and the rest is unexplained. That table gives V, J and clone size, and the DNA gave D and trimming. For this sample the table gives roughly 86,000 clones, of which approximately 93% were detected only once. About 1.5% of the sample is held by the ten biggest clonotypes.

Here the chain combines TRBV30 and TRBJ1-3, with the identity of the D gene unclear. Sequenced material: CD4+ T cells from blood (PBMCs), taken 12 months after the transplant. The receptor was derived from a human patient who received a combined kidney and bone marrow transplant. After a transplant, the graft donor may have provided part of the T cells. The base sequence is TGTGCCTGGAGAGCCTCTGGAAACACCATATATTTT. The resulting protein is CAWRASGNTIYF.